The 14 T cell receptor beta chains given below trace back to one sample, sequenced in a study of cytomegalovirus exposure and HLA in healthy donors. PCR primers comprised 60 Vbeta and 13 Jbeta primers. The data were produced by immunoSEQ multiplex PCR, yet TCRdb's version contains in-frame clones alone and is incomplete. The data contain under 150,000 clones, about 80% of them singletons. The sequencing sample was made of PBMCs. The receptors originated from a male donor in good health and CMV-seronegative.

The J gene is TRBJ2-4, the V gene TRBV6-5; 12 nucleotides agree with TRBD2. This CDR3 has 15 amino acids. Germline values: CDR1 MNHEY, CDR2 SVGAGI. With 6 bases clipped from V and 8 bases from J, the junction kept 8 bases outside the gene matches. The CDR3 DNA sequence: TGTGCCAGCAGCCCTAGCGGGGGGGGAGGATACATTCAGTACTTC. Protein sequence: CASSPSGGGGYIQYF.

CDR3 coding DNA: TGTGCCAGCAGTGAAGAAGAATATAGTCTCTACGAGCAGTACTTC. Encoded protein: CASSEEEYSLYEQYF. This chain links TRBV2 with TRBJ2-7; D unclear. This CDR3 contains 15 residues. Between the trimmed V and J ends, which lost 1 base and 3 bases, there was a span of 13 bases. Germline V gene sequence: CDR1 SNHLY, CDR2 FYNNEI.

The rearrangement joins TRBV2 to TRBJ2-3, with a weak D call TRBD1 (6 bases). The CDR3 is made up of 16 amino acids. V lost 7 bases, J lost 2 bases, and 19 bases lay in between. From germline, CDR1 is SNHLY and CDR2 FYNNEI. CDR3 region: CASIETRGSVTDTQYF. The CDR3 region has the DNA TGTGCCAGCATCGAAACCAGGGGCTCGGTCACAGATACGCAGTATTTT.

J is TRBJ2-7 and V is TRBV4-2; D uncertain. This CDR3 is built from 14 residues. The V end lost 0 bases, the J end lost 2 bases, and 8 bases lay between the germline ends. CDR1 is LGHNA, CDR2 YNFKEQ, per germline. CDR3 bases: TGTGCCAGCAGCCAAGATCTCTTCCCCTACGAGCAGTACTTC. This codes for CASSQDLFPYEQYF.

The chain joins TRBV10-3 to TRBJ2-7; 8 bases match TRBD1. The CDR3 runs 13 residues. V lost 8 bases and J lost 4; bases outside the gene matches: 7. Germline CDR1 ENHRY, CDR2 SYGVKD. The CDR3 nucleotides are TGTGCCATCGCAGGGGACAGGCCGTACGAGCAGTACTTC. Residues: CAIAGDRPYEQYF.

This clone was counted a few times. The chain couples TRBV11-3 to TRBJ2-5; the D gene is possibly TRBD2 (7 bases). The V gene's germline CDR1 is SGHNT and CDR2 YENEEA. V was clipped by 5 bases and J by 5 bases, with 24 bases between them. The CDR3 contains 17 residues. The CDR3 spells CASSPLRRGGPRETQYF. The CDR3 bases are TGTGCCAGCAGCCCCCTGCGGAGGGGGGGGCCTCGGGAGACCCAGTACTTC.

This rearrangement joins TRBV7-9 to TRBJ1-1; the D gene is possibly TRBD1 (5 bases). V was pared by 2 bases and J by 3 bases, with 10 bases between. The CDR3 totals 14 residues. CDR1 and CDR2 from the germline V gene are SEHNR and FQNEAQ (reference sequence). The CDR3 here is CASSLRQPDTEAFF. In DNA form, the CDR3 reads TGTGCCAGCAGCTTAAGACAGCCAGACACTGAAGCTTTCTTT.

The CDR3 DNA follows: TGTGCCAGCAGGTCACAGAACACTGAAGCTTTCTTT. As protein: CASRSQNTEAFF. The rearrangement links TRBV7-9 to TRBJ1-1; D is unclear. Trimming cost V 6 bases and J 1 base, with 6 bases left between them. Germline assignment: CDR1 SEHNR and CDR2 FQNEAQ (reference sequence). The CDR3 sequence is 12 residues long.

The rearrangement uses TRBV11-2 and TRBJ1-3; tentative D call: TRBD1 (6 bases). CDR1 is SGHAT, CDR2 FQNNGV, per germline. The CDR3 has 17 amino acids. V was cut by 1 base and J by 1 base, with 14 bases left in between. The CDR3 here is CASSLAYRERSGNTIYF. The CDR3 coding sequence is TGTGCCAGCAGCTTAGCCTACAGGGAAAGATCTGGAAACACCATATATTTT.

The V and J genes are TRBV18 and TRBJ1-1, with 7 bases aligning to TRBD1. V was pared by 6 bases and J by 6 bases, with 4 bases of the junction left unmatched. This CDR3 has 12 amino acids. Germline loops: CDR1 KGHSH, CDR2 LQKENI. In nucleotides, the CDR3 is TGTGCCAGCTCGCTGCAGGGGGCTGAAGCTTTCTTT. Protein product: CASSLQGAEAFF.

The J gene is TRBJ1-4, the V gene TRBV5-1; TRBD1 aligns across 8 bases. Germline CDR1 SGHRS, CDR2 YFSETQ. Trimming cost V 0 bases and J 8 bases; bases outside gene matches: 9. The CDR3 has 16 amino acids. In nucleotides, the CDR3 is TGCGCCAGCAGCTTGGGCGCAGGGGGCGCTGGAGAAAAACTGTTTTTT. This sequence encodes CASSLGAGGAGEKLFF.

The rearrangement links TRBV18 to TRBJ2-2, with TRBD1 as a possible D gene (6 bases). Trimming took off 2 bases at V and 1 base at J, with 11 bases between the two ends. Germline loops: CDR1 KGHSH, CDR2 LQKENI. The CDR3 runs 16 residues. CDR3 sequence (DNA): TGTGCCAGCTCACCAGCTCTGACAGGGAACACCGGGGAGCTGTTTTTT. Residues: CASSPALTGNTGELFF.

This clone showed up just once. The chain combines TRBV6-1 with TRBJ2-2; TRBD1 might be the D (5 bases). From germline, CDR1 is MNHNS and CDR2 SASEGT. This CDR3 is built from 17 residues. V gave up 4 bases and J gave up 6 bases, with 21 bases separating them. The CDR3 coding sequence is TGTGCCAGCAGTGGCCATGCAAGGGGTGTGGCCGCCGGGGAGCTGTTTTTT. As protein: CASSGHARGVAAGELFF.

This chain links TRBV20-1 with TRBJ1-5; D perhaps matches TRBD1 (5 bases). V dropped 5 bases and J dropped 3 bases, with 5 bases sitting between them. CDR3 size: 11 residues. CDR1 is DFQATT and CDR2 is SNEGSKA in the germline V gene (reference sequence). CDR3: CSAGANQPQHF. DNA of the CDR3: TGCAGTGCTGGGGCCAATCAGCCCCAGCATTTT.